One sample yielded the 8 T cell receptor beta chains listed below, sequenced in a study of blood T cells in healthy people across ages. Using a J-beta primer mix together with a sample-barcoded 5' primer, a second PCR was run for about 6 to 12 cycles. TCRdb re-called the 5' RACE reads with MiXCR, one entry per CDR3 protein. There are roughly 680,000 distinct CDR3 sequences in the sample; 40% to 65% occur only once, and about 14% lies in the top ten. The sequenced sample was blood. The receptors derive from a woman aged 80 or over in good health.

The rearrangement uses TRBV29-1 and TRBJ2-5; tentatively, D is TRBD1 (5 bases). The last part of the DNA fits TRBJ2-7 better; the J call may be wrong. This CDR3 region has 13 residues. Looked up from germline, CDR1 is SQVTM and CDR2 is ANQGSEA. The CDR3 nucleotides are TGCAGCGTTGTGGGTCAGGGTACCTACGAGCAGTACTTC. It is translated as CSVVGQGTYEQYF.

This clonotype was seen ten or more times. The rearrangement links TRBV2 to TRBJ1-2; D remains ambiguous. CDR3 size: 12 residues. The V end lost 7 bases, the J end lost 4 bases, and 10 bases lay between the germline ends. Per germline, CDR1 SNHLY and CDR2 FYNNEI. CDR3 amino acids: CASIAFGYGYTF. The CDR3 DNA reads TGTGCCAGCATAGCGTTTGGCTATGGCTACACCTTC. Full variable domain (outside the CDR3, taken from reference TRBV2 and TRBJ1-2): EPEVTQTPSHQVTQMGQEVILRCVPISNHLYFYWYRQILGQKVEFLVSFYNNEISEKSEIFDDQFSVERPDGSNFTLKIRSTKLEDSAMYFCASIAFGYGYTFGSGTRLTVV.

This clonotype was counted at least ten times. V is TRBV2 and J is TRBJ2-1, with D possibly matching TRBD1 (6 bases). CDR3 length: 15 amino acids. Germline lookup yields CDR1 SNHLY and CDR2 FYNNEI. Trimming took 7 bases from V and 0 from J, leaving 13 bases between them. The CDR3: CASNLQGSSYNEQFF. The CDR3 DNA sequence: TGTGCCAGCAACCTACAGGGTAGCTCCTACAATGAGCAGTTCTTC.

This chain joins TRBV10-3 and TRBJ2-3; D is undetermined. Between the trimmed V and J ends, which lost 6 bases and 3 bases, there was a span of 22 bases. The CDR3 sequence is 17 residues long. In germline, CDR1 is ENHRY, CDR2 SYGVKD. Here the CDR3 DNA reads TGTGCCATCAGCGGACGGCTGGGCGCTACTGAGACAGATACGCAGTATTTT. Translation: CAISGRLGATETDTQYF.

The chain couples TRBV10-3 to TRBJ2-7, with 14 bases lining up with TRBD2. Germline V gene sequence: CDR1 ENHRY, CDR2 SYGVKD. V lost 6 bases, J lost 4 bases, and 5 bases stayed unmatched. The CDR3 has 15 amino acids. The CDR3 reads CAIRGTSGSNYEQYF. The CDR3 DNA reads TGTGCCATCAGGGGGACTAGCGGGAGTAATTACGAGCAGTACTTC.

The chain employs TRBV6-6 and TRBJ1-6, with D unresolved. Trimming took off 2 bases at V and 10 bases at J, with 15 bases between the two ends. The CDR3 spans 15 residues. The germline gives CDR1 MNHNY, CDR2 SVGAGI (reference sequence). The chain's CDR3 is CASSYTTRPASPLHF. CDR3 DNA sequence: TGTGCCAGCAGTTACACCACCCGCCCGGCCTCACCCCTCCACTTT.

This clonotype occurred many times. The chain has TRBV2 and TRBJ2-1; 7 positions agree with TRBD2. V was clipped by 8 bases and J by 0 bases; unmatched bases: 7. The CDR3 covers 15 residues. Germline loops: CDR1 SNHLY, CDR2 FYNNEI. The CDR3 region has the DNA TGTGCCAGCTCCGGGGGGATAGGCTCCTACAATGAGCAGTTCTTC. Protein: CASSGGIGSYNEQFF.

Of note for this clonotype: This may arise from a read error, as a much more abundant clone is one base away. The CDR3 DNA sequence: TGTGCCAGCAGCCCGACAGGGACGCGGTATTTT. As protein: CASSPTGTRYF. The chain has TRBV7-9 and TRBJ2-3; 7 bases fit TRBD1. The CDR3 covers 11 residues. Germline V gene sequence: CDR1 SEHNR, CDR2 FQNEAQ (reference sequence).